This TCR beta chain was sequenced during a study of OX40 agonist ivuxolimab in advanced cancers. V lost 1 base and J lost 0; bases outside the gene matches: 6. The CDR3 sequence is 16 residues long. Germline CDR1 LGHNA, CDR2 YSLEER. Here immunoSEQ multiplex PCR was the method, and the copy in TCRdb shows in-frame clones only, minus some. The sample holds some 85,000 clones, approximately 91% seen once. Sequenced material: CD4+ or CD8+ T cells sorted from blood, taken in a trial of the OX40 agonist ivuxolimab. The receptor comes from an adult with an advanced solid tumor such as melanoma, head and neck, liver or kidney cancer. The V call is TRBV4-3, the J call TRBJ2-7; 7 bases align to TRBD2. CDR3: CASSQGRGSTSYEQYF. The CDR3 bases are TGCGCCAGCAGCCAAGGGCGGGGGTCTACCTCCTACGAGCAGTACTTC.